These T cell receptor beta chains were read from a single sample in a study of Graves' ophthalmopathy and Graves' hyperthyroidism. One entry per CDR3 protein, called by TCRdb with MiXCR from the multiplex PCR reads. This sample yields approximately 160,000 distinct CDR3 sequences, of which approximately 40% are seen a single time; approximately 5.5% belongs to the top ten. Sequencing was performed on peripheral blood. All receptors derive from a woman aged 35 to 49 with Graves' ophthalmopathy. Both conserved end residues are part of each CDR3. D genes are given only for firm matches. Size is omitted from some rows. Given values are once, few, many or a class for expanded clones.

>13|many|TRBV5-4|TRBJ2-5|NA
TGTGCCAGCAGCTTGAGCACGGGAGAGACCCAGTACTTC
CASSLSTGETQYF
>16|NA|TRBV27|TRBJ1-1|NA
TGTGCCAGCAGTTTGAATCCCGGAGTAATGAACACTGAAGCTTTCTTT
CASSLNPGVMNTEAFF
>15|many|TRBV10-3|TRBJ2-7|TRBD1
TGTGCCATCAGTGGAGGGACAGGAAGCTCCTACGAGCAGTACTTC
CAISGGTGSSYEQYF
>13|many|TRBV20-1|TRBJ2-5|TRBD2
TGCAGTGCCAGGGCGGGGGTTGTAGAGACCCAGTACTTC
CSARAGVVETQYF
>14|many|TRBV27|TRBJ1-5|NA
TGTGCCAGCAGTTTATTTCAGGGCAATCAGCCCCAGCATTTT
CASSLFQGNQPQHF
>14|many|TRBV2|TRBJ1-1|NA
TGTGCCAGCAGTTACCTACAGGAGAACACTGAAGCTTTCTTT
CASSYLQENTEAFF
>11|many|TRBV10-3|TRBJ2-7|TRBD1
TGTGCCACCGGACAGGACTACGAGCAGTACTTC
CATGQDYEQYF
>14|NA|TRBV11-2|TRBJ1-2|NA
TGTGCCAGCAGCCGCGGAGGGGGTAACTATGGCTACACCTTC
CASSRGGGNYGYTF
>14|many|TRBV6-2/TRBV6-3|TRBJ1-2|NA
TGTGCCAGCAGTTACTCGGGCACCTCGGGAGGCTACACCTTC
CASSYSGTSGGYTF
>14|many|TRBV12-5|TRBJ1-1|NA
TGTGCTAGTGGTTTGCCCCATGAGAACACTGAAGCTTTCTTT
CASGLPHENTEAFF
>14|many|TRBV28|TRBJ1-5|NA
TGTGCCAGCAGTTCCTGGGGAGGCAATCAGCCCCAGCATTTT
CASSSWGGNQPQHF
>18|NA|TRBV27|TRBJ1-1|NA
TGTGCCAGCAGACAATTACAGGGAGATCTATCCATGAACACTGAAGCTTTCTTT
CASRQLQGDLSMNTEAFF
>15|NA|TRBV6-5|TRBJ1-1|NA
TGTGCCAGCACTTATCAGGGAACTATGAACACTGAAGCTTTCTTT
CASTYQGTMNTEAFF
>17|many|TRBV2|TRBJ2-7|TRBD2
TGTGCCAGCAGTGATCTAAGGACTAGCGGGAGGCACTACGAGCAGTACTTC
CASSDLRTSGRHYEQYF